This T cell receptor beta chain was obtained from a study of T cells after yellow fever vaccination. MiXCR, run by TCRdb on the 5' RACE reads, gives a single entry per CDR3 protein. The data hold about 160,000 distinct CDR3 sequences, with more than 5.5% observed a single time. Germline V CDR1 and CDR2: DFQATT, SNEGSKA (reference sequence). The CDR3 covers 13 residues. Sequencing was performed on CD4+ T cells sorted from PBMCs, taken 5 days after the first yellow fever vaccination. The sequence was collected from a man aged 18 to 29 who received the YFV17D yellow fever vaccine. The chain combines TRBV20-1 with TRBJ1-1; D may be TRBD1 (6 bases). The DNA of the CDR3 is TGCAGGATCGTAGACAGGCAGAACACTGAAGCTTTCTTT. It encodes CRIVDRQNTEAFF.